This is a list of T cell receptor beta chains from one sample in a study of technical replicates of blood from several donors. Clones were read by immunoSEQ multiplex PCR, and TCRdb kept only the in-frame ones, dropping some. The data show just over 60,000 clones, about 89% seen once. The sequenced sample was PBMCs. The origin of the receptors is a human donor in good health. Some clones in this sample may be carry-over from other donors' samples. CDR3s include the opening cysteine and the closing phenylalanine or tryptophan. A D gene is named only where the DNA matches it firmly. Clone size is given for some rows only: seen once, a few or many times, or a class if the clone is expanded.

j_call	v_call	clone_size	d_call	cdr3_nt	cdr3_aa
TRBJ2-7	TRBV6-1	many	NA	TGTGCCAGCAGTGCCGAGGGGGGGAGCTCCTACGAGCAGTACTTC	CASSAEGGSSYEQYF
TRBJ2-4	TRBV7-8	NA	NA	TGTGCCAGCGGAGAAAACATTCAGTACTTC	CASGENIQYF
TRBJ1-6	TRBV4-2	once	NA	TGTGCCAGCAGCCTCCGGACCGGGGGAAATTCACCCCTCCACTTT	CASSLRTGGNSPLHF
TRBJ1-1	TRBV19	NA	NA	TGTGCCAGTAGTAGGGACAATACACTAGGGACTGAAGCTTTCTTT	CASSRDNTLGTEAFF
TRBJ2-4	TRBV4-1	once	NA	TGCGCCAGCAGCCAAGAAAAAAATGGACTATTTCAGTACTTC	CASSQEKNGLFQYF
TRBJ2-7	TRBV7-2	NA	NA	TGTGCCAGCAGCTTAGTGGGACTGAACTACGAGCAGTACTTC	CASSLVGLNYEQYF
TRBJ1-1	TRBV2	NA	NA	TGTGCCAGCAATACCCCGGGTCCCACTAACACTGAAGCTTTCTTT	CASNTPGPTNTEAFF
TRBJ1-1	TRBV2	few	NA	TGTGCCAGCAGTGCACAGGGAGCCCCTGGGTCCACTGAAGCTTTCTTT	CASSAQGAPGSTEAFF
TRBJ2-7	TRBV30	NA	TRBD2	TGTGCCTGGACCCCACCGGGACTAGCGCCCTACGAGCAGTACTTC	CAWTPPGLAPYEQYF
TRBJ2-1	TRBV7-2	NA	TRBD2	TGTGCCAGCAGCCCCGTGGCTAGCGGGGACAATGAGCAGTTCTTC	CASSPVASGDNEQFF
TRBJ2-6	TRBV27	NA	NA	TGTGCCAGCAGCCAAAGCGGGTCTGGGGCCAACGTCCTGACTTTC	CASSQSGSGANVLTF
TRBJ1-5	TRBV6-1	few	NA	TGTGCAAGCAGAGGGGGCAATCAGCCCCAGCATTTT	CASRGGNQPQHF
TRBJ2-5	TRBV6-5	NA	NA	TGTGCCAGCAGTTATTCAAGGTCTAGTTGGGAGACCCAGTACTTC	CASSYSRSSWETQYF
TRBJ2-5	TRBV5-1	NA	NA	TGCGCCAGCAGCTTGGTTTCGGGACAACAAGAGACCCAGTACTTC	CASSLVSGQQETQYF
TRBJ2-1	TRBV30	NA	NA	TGTGCCTGGAGTGTACGGGGGGCCTTATACAATGAGCAGTTCTTC	CAWSVRGALYNEQFF
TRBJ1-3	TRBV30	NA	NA	TGTGCCGGTGGGCCCGACTCTGGAAACACCATATATTTT	CAGGPDSGNTIYF
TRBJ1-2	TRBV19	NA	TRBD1	TGTGCCAGTAGTTTTCAGACAGGGGCTAACTATGGCTACACCTTC	CASSFQTGANYGYTF
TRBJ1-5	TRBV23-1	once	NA	TGCGCCAGCAGTCAATCGGCAGGACAGCCCCAGCATTTT	CASSQSAGQPQHF
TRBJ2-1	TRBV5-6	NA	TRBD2	TGTGCCAGCAGCTCAGCGGGAAGCTCCTACAATGAGCAGTTCTTC	CASSSAGSSYNEQFF
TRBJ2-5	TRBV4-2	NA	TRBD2	TGTGCCAGCAGCCAAAAGAGCGGGACCGAAGAGACCCAGTACTTC	CASSQKSGTEETQYF
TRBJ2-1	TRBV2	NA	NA	TGTGCCAGCAGCCCATGGCATGAGCAGTTCTTC	CASSPWHEQFF
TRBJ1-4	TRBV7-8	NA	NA	TGTGCCAGCAGCCCCTGGGCGGCAGGGCGGCATGAAAAACTGTTTTTT	CASSPWAAGRHEKLFF
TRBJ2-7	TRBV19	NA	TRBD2	TGTGCCAGTAGTAGTCTAGCGGACTACGAGCAGTACTTC	CASSSLADYEQYF
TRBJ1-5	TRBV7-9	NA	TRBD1	TGTGCCAGCAGCGGACAGGGGAGCAATCAGCCCCAGCATTTT	CASSGQGSNQPQHF
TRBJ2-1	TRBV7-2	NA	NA	TGTGCCAGCAGCGGGAAACAGGGTAATGAGCAGTTCTTC	CASSGKQGNEQFF
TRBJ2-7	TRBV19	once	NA	TGTGCCAGTAGTATAGCAGGCCAGGGGTCCTACGAGCAGTACTTC	CASSIAGQGSYEQYF
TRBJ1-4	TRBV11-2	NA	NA	TGTGCCAGCAGCTTAGATTGGTCAGGAGGGAATGAAAAACTGTTTTTT	CASSLDWSGGNEKLFF